This T cell receptor (beta chain) was identified in a study of Graves' ophthalmopathy and Graves' hyperthyroidism. RNA transcripts were the source from which TCR beta CDR3 regions were amplified. The authors performed first-round RT-PCR with HTBI primers and then a second-round multiplex PCR. TCRdb called the multiplex PCR reads again in MiXCR, with one record for every CDR3 protein. This table has about 740,000 distinct CDR3 sequences, approximately 40% appearing once. Ophthalmopathy was moderately-to-severely active, CAS at least 3, NOSPECS at least 4, lasting under 3 months. Diagnosis used clinical symptoms, serum thyroxine, TRAb, thyroid ultrasound and orbital computed tomography. PBMCs were obtained from about 9.5 ml of fresh peripheral blood. CDR3 length equals 12 residues. Trimming stripped 3 bases from V and 9 bases from J, with 11 bases between. The V gene's germline CDR1 is LNHNV and CDR2 YYDKDF (reference sequence).

This sequence joins TRBV15 and TRBJ1-1, with D hard to call. Sample: peripheral blood. The clonotype originates from an adult man with Graves' ophthalmopathy. CDR3 in amino acids: CATSSGGGQAFF. CDR3 coding DNA: TGTGCCACCAGCAGCGGCGGTGGGCAAGCTTTCTTT.